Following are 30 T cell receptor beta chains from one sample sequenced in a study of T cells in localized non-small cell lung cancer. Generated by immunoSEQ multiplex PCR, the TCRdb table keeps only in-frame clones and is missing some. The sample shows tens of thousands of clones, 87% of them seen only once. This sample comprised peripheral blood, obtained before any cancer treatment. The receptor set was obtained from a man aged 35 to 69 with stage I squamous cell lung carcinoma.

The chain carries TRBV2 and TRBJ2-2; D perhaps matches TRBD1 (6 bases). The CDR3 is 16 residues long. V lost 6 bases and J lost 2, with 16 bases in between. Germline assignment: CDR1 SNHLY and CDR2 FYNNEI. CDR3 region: CASRQGLAVNTGELFF. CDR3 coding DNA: TGTGCCAGCAGGCAGGGGTTGGCGGTAAACACCGGGGAGCTGTTTTTT.

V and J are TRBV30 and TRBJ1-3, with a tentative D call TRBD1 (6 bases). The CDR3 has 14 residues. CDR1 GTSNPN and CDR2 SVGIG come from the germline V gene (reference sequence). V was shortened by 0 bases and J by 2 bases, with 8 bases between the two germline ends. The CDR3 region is CAWSVNRAGNTIYF. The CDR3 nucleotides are TGTGCCTGGAGTGTTAACAGGGCTGGAAACACCATATATTTT.

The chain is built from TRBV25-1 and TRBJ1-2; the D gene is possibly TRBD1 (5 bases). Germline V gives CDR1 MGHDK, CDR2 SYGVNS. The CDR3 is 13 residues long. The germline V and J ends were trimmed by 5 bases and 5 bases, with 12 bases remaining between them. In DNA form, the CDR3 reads TGTGCCAGCAGTTATGGGGCAGCGTATGGCTACACCTTC. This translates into CASSYGAAYGYTF.

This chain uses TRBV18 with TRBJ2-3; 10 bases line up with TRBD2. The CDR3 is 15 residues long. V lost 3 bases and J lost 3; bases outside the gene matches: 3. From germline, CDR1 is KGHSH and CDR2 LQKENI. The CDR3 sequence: CASSPLAGATDTQYF. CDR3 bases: TGTGCCAGCTCACCGCTAGCGGGGGCTACAGATACGCAGTATTTT.

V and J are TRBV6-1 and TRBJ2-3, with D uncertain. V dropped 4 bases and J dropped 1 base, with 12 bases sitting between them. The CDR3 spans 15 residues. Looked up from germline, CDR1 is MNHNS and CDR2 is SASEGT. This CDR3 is CASSANLIGTDTQYF. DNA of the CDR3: TGTGCCAGCAGTGCCAACCTGATTGGCACAGATACGCAGTATTTT.

The DNA of the CDR3 is TGCGCCAGCAGCTTCCAGACTAGCGGGGTCCCCTACAATGAGCAGTTCTTC. Amino acids: CASSFQTSGVPYNEQFF. This chain uses TRBV5-1 with TRBJ2-1; TRBD2 matches at 11 bases. With 2 bases clipped from V and 2 bases from J, the junction kept 6 bases outside the gene matches. Germline CDR1 reads SGHRS; CDR2 reads YFSETQ. The CDR3 sequence is 17 residues long.

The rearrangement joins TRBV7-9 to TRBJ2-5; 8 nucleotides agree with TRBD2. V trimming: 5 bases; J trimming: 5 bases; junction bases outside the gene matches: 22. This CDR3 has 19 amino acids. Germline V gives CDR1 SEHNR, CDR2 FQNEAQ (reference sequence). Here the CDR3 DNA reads TGTGCCAGCAGCCTAGTCCTTTTTAATGACGGGGGGGCCGGGGAGACCCAGTACTTC. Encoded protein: CASSLVLFNDGGAGETQYF.

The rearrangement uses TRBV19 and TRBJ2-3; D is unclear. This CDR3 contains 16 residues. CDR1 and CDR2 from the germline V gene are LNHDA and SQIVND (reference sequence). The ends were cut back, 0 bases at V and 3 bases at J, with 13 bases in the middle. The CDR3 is CASSIDSSPGTDTQYF. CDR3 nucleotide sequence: TGTGCCAGTAGTATAGATTCTAGTCCCGGGACAGATACGCAGTATTTT. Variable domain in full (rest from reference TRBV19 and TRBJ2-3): DGGITQSPKYLFRKEGQNVTLSCEQNLNHDAMYWYRQDPGQGLRLIYYSQIVNDFQKGDIAEGYSVSREKKESFPLTVTSAQKNPTAFYLCASSIDSSPGTDTQYFGPGTRLTVL.

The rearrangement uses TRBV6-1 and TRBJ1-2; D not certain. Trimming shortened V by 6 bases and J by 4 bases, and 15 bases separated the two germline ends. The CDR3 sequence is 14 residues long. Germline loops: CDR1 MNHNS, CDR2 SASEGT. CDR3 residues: CASSFSRGSYGYTF. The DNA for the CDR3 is TGTGCCAGCAGCTTTTCCCGGGGAAGCTATGGCTACACCTTC.

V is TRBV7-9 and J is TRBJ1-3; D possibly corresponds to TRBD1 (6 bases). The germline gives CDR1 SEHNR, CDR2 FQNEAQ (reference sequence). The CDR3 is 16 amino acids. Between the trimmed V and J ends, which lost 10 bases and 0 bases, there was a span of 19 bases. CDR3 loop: CAIARQQGTSGNTIYF. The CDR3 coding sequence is TGTGCCATCGCCCGCCAACAGGGCACCTCTGGAAACACCATATATTTT.

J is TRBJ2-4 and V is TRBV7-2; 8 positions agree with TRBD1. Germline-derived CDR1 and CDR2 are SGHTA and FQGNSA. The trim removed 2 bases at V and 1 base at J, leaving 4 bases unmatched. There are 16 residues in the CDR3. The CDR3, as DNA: TGTGCCAGCAGCTTAACGACAGGGGTTGCCAAAAACATTCAGTACTTC. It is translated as CASSLTTGVAKNIQYF.

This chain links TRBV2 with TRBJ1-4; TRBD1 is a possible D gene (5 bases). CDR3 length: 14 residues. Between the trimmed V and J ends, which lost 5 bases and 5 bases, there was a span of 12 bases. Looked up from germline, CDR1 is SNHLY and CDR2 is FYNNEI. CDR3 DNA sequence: TGTGCCAGCAGTCTTGACAGAGAGAATGAAAAACTGTTTTTT. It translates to CASSLDRENEKLFF.

The CDR3 bases are TGTGCCAGCTCACAACAGGGGGCTGATAACACTGAAGCTTTCTTT. This sequence encodes CASSQQGADNTEAFF. The rearrangement uses TRBV18 and TRBJ1-1; TRBD1 agrees at 9 bases. Germline trimming cut 4 bases from V and 2 bases from J; bases unmatched to any gene: 5. Germline V gives CDR1 KGHSH, CDR2 LQKENI. The CDR3 is 15 amino acids.

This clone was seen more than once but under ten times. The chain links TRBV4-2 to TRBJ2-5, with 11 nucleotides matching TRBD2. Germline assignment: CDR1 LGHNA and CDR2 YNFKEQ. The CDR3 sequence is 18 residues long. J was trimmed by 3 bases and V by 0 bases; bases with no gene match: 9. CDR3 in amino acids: CASSQELAGGPDKETQYF. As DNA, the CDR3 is TGTGCCAGCAGCCAAGAATTAGCGGGGGGGCCGGACAAAGAGACCCAGTACTTC.

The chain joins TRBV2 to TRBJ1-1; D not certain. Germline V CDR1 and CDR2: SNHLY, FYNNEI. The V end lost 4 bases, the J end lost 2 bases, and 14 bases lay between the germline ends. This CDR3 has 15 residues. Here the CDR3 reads CASSGMGRSNTEAFF. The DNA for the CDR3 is TGTGCCAGCAGTGGAATGGGAAGGTCCAACACTGAAGCTTTCTTT.

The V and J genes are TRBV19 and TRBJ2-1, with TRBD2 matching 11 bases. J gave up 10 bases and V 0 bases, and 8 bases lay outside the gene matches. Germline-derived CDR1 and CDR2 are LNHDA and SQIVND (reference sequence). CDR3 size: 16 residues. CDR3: CASSIDGGLAVGEQFF. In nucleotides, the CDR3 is TGTGCCAGTAGTATAGATGGGGGACTAGCGGTAGGGGAGCAGTTCTTC.

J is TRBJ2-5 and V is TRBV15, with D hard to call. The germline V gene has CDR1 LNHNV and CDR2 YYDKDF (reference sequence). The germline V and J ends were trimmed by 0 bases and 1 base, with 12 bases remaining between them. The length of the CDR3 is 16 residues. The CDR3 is CATSRELKNLQETQYF. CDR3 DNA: TGTGCCACCAGCAGAGAGCTCAAGAATCTCCAAGAGACCCAGTACTTC.

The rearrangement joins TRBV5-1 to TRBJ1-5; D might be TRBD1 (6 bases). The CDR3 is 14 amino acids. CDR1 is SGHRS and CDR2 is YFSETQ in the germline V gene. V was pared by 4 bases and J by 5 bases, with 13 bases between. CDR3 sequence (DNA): TGCGCCAGCAGCCCTGAGCCAGGGGATCAGCCCCAGCATTTT. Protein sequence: CASSPEPGDQPQHF.

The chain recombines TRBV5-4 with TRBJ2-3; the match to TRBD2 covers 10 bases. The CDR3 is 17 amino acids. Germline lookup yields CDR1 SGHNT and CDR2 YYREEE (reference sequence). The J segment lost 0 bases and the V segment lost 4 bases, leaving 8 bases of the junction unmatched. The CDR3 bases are TGTGCCAGCAGCCCCGGTAGCGGGGGGACGAGCACAGATACGCAGTATTTT. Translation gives CASSPGSGGTSTDTQYF.

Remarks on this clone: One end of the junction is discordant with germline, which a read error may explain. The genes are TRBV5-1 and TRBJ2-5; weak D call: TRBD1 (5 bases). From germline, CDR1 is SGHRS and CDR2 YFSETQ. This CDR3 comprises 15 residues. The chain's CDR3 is CASSLAGYRGETQYF. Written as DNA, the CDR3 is TGCGCCAGCAGTTTGGCAGGGTATAGGGGCGAGACCCAGTACTTC.

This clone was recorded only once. The DNA for the CDR3 is TGCGCCAGCCGAGCGGACACGACCTACGAGGAAGGCTACACCTTC. This gives the protein CASRADTTYEEGYTF. The rearrangement uses TRBV5-1 and TRBJ1-2; D is perhaps TRBD1 (5 bases). In germline, CDR1 is SGHRS, CDR2 YFSETQ. With 7 bases removed from V and 8 bases from J, the gap between germline ends came to 24 bases. This CDR3 is built from 15 residues. The full variable domain, rest sourced from reference TRBV5-1 and TRBJ1-2, is KAGVTQTPRYLIKTRGQQVTLSCSPISGHRSVSWYQQTPGQGLQFLFEYFSETQRNKGNFPGRFSGRQFSNSRSEMNVSTLELGDSALYLCASRADTTYEEGYTFGSGTRLTVV.

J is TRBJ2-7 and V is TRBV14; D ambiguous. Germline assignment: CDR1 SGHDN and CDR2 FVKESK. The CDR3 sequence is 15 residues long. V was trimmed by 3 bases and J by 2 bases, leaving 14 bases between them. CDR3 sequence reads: CASSHISQITYEQYF. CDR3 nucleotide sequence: TGTGCCAGCAGCCATATATCACAGATAACCTACGAGCAGTACTTC.

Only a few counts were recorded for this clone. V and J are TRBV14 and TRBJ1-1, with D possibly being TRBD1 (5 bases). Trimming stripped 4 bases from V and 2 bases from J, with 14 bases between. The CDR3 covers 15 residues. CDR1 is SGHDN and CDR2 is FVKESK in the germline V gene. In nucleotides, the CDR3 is TGTGCCAGCAGCCCCCGAGAGACAGCTAACACTGAAGCTTTCTTT. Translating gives CASSPRETANTEAFF.

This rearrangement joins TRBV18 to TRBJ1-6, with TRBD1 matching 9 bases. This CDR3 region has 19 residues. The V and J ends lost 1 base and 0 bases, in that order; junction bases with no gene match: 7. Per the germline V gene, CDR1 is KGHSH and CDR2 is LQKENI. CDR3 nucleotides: TGTGCCAGCTCACCACGTGAACAGGGGGCAAGCTCCTATAATTCACCCCTCCACTTT. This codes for CASSPREQGASSYNSPLHF.

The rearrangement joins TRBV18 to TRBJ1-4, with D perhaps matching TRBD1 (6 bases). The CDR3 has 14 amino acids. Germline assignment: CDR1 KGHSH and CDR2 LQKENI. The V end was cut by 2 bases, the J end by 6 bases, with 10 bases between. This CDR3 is CASSPGGGDEKLFF. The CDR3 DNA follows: TGTGCCAGCTCACCAGGAGGGGGGGATGAAAAACTGTTTTTT.

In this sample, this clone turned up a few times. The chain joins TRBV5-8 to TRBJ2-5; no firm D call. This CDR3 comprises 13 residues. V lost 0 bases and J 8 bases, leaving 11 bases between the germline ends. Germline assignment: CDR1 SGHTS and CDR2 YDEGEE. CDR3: CASSLVQVLTQYF. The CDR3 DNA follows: TGTGCCAGCAGCTTGGTTCAGGTCCTAACCCAGTACTTC.

The CDR3 bases are TGTGCCAGTAGTTCCCGAACCTTGAGGACTTCGGCCCAGCATTTT. Translated: CASSSRTLRTSAQHF. The rearrangement uses TRBV19 and TRBJ1-5; D gene unclear. Trimming took off 5 bases at V and 11 bases at J, with 22 bases between the two ends. Per germline, CDR1 LNHDA and CDR2 SQIVND (reference sequence). CDR3 length equals 15 residues.

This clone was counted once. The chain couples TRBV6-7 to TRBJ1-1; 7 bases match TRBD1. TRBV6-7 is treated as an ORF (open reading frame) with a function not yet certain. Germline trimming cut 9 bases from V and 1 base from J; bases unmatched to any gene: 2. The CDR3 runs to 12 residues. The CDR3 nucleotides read TGTGCCAGGGGACAGCCGAACACTGAAGCTTTCTTT. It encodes CARGQPNTEAFF.

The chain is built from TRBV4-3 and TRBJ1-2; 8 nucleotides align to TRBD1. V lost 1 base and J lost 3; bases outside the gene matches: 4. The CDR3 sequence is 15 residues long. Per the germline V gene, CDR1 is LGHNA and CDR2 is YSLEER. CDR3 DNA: TGCGCCAGCAGCCAAGGAGGGACAGGTCACTATGGCTACACCTTC. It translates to CASSQGGTGHYGYTF.

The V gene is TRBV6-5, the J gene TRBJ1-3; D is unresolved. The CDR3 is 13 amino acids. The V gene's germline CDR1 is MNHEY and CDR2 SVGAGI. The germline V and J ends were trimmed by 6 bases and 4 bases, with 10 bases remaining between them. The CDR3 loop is CASSPKEGNTIYF. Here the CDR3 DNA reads TGTGCCAGCAGCCCCAAGGAGGGAAACACCATATATTTT.